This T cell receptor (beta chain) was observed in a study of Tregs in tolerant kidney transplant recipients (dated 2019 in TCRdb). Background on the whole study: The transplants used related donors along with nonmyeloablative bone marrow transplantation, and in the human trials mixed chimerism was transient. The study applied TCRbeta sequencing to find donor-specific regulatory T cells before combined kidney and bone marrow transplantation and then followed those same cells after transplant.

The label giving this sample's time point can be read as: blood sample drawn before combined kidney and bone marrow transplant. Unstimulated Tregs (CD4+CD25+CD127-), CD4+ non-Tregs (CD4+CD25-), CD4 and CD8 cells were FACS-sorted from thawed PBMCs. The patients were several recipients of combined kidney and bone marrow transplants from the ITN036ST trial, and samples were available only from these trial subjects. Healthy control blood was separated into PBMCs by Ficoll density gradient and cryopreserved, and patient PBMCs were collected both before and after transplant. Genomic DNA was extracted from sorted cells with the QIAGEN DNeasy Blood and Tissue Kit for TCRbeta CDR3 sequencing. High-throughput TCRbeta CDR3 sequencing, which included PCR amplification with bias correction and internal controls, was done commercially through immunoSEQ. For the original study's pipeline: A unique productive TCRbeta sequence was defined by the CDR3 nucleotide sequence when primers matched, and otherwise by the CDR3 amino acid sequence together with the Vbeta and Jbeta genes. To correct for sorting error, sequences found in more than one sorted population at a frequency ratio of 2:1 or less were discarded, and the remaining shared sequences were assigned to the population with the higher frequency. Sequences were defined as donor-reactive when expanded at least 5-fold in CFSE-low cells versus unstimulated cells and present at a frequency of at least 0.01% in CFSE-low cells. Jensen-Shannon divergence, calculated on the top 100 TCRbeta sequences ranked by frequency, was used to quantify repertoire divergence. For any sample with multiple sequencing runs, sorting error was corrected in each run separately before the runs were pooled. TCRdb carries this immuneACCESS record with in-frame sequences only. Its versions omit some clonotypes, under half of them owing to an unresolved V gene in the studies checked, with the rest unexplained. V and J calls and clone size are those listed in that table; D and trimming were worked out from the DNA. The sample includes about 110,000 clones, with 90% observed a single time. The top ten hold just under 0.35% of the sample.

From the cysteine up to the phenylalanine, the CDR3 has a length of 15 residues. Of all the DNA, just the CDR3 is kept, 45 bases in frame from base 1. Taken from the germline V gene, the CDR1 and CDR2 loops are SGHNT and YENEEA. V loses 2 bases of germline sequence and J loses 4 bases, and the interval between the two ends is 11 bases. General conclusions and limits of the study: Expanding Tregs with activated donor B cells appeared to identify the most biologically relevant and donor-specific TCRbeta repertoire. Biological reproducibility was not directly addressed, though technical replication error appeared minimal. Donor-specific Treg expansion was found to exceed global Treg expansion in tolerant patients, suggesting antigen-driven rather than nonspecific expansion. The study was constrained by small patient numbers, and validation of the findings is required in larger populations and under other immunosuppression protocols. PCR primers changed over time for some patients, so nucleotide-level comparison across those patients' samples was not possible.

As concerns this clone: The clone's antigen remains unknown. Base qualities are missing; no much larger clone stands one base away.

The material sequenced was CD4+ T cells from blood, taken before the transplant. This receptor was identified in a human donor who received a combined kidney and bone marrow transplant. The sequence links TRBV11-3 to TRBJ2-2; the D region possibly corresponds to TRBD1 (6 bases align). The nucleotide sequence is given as TGTGCCAGCAGCTTATCAGGGGCCCTCACCGGGGAGCTGTTTTTT. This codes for CASSLSGALTGELFF.